These T cell receptor beta chains were read from a single sample in a study of graft-versus-host responses after intestinal transplantation. Only in-frame clones appear in the TCRdb table, and some are missing; sequencing was by immunoSEQ multiplex PCR. The sample holds 90,000 to 100,000 clones, roughly 88% seen once. The sequences come from PBMCs, collected 255 days after intestinal transplant. Receptors were obtained from a human patient who received an intestinal transplant, so some T cells may come from the graft donor. CDR3s leave out the opening cysteine and the closing phenylalanine or tryptophan. Fields, in order: V gene, J gene, clone size, CDR3 protein. Clone size appears in some rows only: once, few, many, or a class for an expanded clone.

v_gene: TRBV6-1; j_gene: TRBJ2-3; abundance: -; CDR3aa: ASSARRVAGVGTDTQY
v_gene: TRBV2; j_gene: TRBJ2-7; abundance: -; CDR3aa: ASSERLAGDYEQY
v_gene: TRBV4-3; j_gene: TRBJ2-2; abundance: once; CDR3aa: ASRGGGTNTGELF
v_gene: TRBV29-1; j_gene: TRBJ2-5; abundance: -; CDR3aa: SVANIRFRAQETQY
v_gene: TRBV28; j_gene: TRBJ1-5; abundance: -; CDR3aa: ASSRGMGNNQPQH
v_gene: TRBV6-5; j_gene: TRBJ2-7; abundance: medium-sized; CDR3aa: ASSYGPDPSYEQY
v_gene: TRBV10-2; j_gene: TRBJ2-5; abundance: -; CDR3aa: ASSDLSSGTTQY
v_gene: TRBV4-2; j_gene: TRBJ1-3; abundance: few; CDR3aa: ASSQGLTGNTIY
v_gene: TRBV6-6; j_gene: TRBJ1-3; abundance: -; CDR3aa: ASSQGAGGNTIY
v_gene: TRBV27; j_gene: TRBJ2-7; abundance: -; CDR3aa: AVQGYNSYEQY
v_gene: TRBV9; j_gene: TRBJ2-5; abundance: -; CDR3aa: ASSDPGTSGWGQETQY
v_gene: TRBV20-1; j_gene: TRBJ1-2; abundance: -; CDR3aa: SATRQGNYT
v_gene: TRBV2; j_gene: TRBJ2-2; abundance: -; CDR3aa: ASSEDRGGTGELF
v_gene: TRBV4-1; j_gene: TRBJ2-3; abundance: once; CDR3aa: ASSQDVAIGTDTQY
v_gene: TRBV2; j_gene: TRBJ2-1; abundance: once; CDR3aa: ASSEEDSFSSYNEQF
v_gene: TRBV28; j_gene: TRBJ2-3; abundance: -; CDR3aa: ASKAGDTDTQY
v_gene: TRBV2; j_gene: TRBJ1-1; abundance: few; CDR3aa: AGHRGLDTEAF
v_gene: TRBV5-4; j_gene: TRBJ1-3; abundance: -; CDR3aa: ASSLGTVSGNTIY
v_gene: TRBV19; j_gene: TRBJ2-1; abundance: -; CDR3aa: ASMVREGLNEQF
v_gene: TRBV6-5; j_gene: TRBJ2-7; abundance: -; CDR3aa: ASSYSVGGYEQY